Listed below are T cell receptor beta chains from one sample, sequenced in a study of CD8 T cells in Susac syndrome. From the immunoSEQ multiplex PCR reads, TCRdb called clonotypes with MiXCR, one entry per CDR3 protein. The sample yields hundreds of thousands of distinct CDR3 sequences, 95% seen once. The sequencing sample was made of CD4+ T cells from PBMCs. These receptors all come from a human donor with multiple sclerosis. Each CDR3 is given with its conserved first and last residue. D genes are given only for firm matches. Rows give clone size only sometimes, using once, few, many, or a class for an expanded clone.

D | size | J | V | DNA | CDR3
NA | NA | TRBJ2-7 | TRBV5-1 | TGCGCCAGCAGCATCGGACAGTACTACGAGCAGTACTTC | CASSIGQYYEQYF
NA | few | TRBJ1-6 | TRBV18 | TGTGCCAGCTCAGCGACGCCACTCAGGACCCTCCACTTT | CASSATPLRTLHF
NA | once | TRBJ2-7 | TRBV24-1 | TGTGCCACCTCAAGTCACGGGTACTTC | CATSSHGYF
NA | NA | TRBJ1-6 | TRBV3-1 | TGTGCCAGCAGCCCCCAACGGAGCTCCTATAATTCACCCCTCCACTTT | CASSPQRSSYNSPLHF
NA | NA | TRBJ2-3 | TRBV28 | TGTGCCAGCAACGTAGCGAGAATATCTGATACGCAGTATTTT | CASNVARISDTQYF
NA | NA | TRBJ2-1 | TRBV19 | TGTGCCAGCCTCCGGGACACCTCCTACAATGAGCAGTTCTTC | CASLRDTSYNEQFF
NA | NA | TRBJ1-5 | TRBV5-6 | TGTGCCAGCAGCTTGGCGGGGTCTCAAGGGCCCCAGCATTTT | CASSLAGSQGPQHF
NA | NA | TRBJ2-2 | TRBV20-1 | TGCAGTGCTAGAGACTACGGAGACACCGGGGAGCTGTTTTTT | CSARDYGDTGELFF
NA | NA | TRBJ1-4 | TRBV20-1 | TGCAGTGCCCGAGAGGGGGCAACTAATGAAAAACTGTTTTTT | CSAREGATNEKLFF
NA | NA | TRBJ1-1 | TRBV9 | TGTGCCAGCAGAGGGAAATTGAGGGAAGGAGAAACTGAAGCTTTCTTT | CASRGKLREGETEAFF
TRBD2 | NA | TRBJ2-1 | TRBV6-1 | TGTGCCAGCACCGAACGGGGACTAGCTCAGGAGCCGTTCTTC | CASTERGLAQEPFF
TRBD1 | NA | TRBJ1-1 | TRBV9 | TGTGCCAGCAGTAGGACAGGGCTCACTGAAGCTTTCTTT | CASSRTGLTEAFF
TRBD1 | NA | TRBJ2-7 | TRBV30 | TGTGCCTGGAGTTCTCCCAAATTCAACAGGGGGGACTACGAGCAGTACTTC | CAWSSPKFNRGDYEQYF
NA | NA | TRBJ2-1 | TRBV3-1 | TGTGCCAGCAGCCAAAAAGGAGGGGGGGCTTCATGGCAGTTCTTC | CASSQKGGGASWQFF
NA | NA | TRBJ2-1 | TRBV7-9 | TGTGCCAGCAGCTTACTAGCATTTAATGAGCAGTTCTTC | CASSLLAFNEQFF
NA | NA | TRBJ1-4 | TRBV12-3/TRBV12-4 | TGTGCCAGTTCCGGGGGAACGAATGAAAAACTGTTTTTT | CASSGGTNEKLFF
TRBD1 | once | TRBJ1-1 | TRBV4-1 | TGCGCCAGCAGCCAAGATCAGGGACAGGGGACGAACACTGAAGCTTTCTTT | CASSQDQGQGTNTEAFF